This TCR beta chain was captured in a study of T cell changes during pregnancy in multiple sclerosis (dated by TCRdb to about 2019). At the level of the whole study: In women with multiple sclerosis, the researchers looked at how the T cell repertoire shifted as pregnancy progressed.

A note on this clone: Its antigen remains undetermined. It has no much larger one-base neighbor in the sample; base qualities were not kept.

The library was produced with the immunoSEQ multiplex PCR assay. Not all clones reach the TCRdb copy of this immuneACCESS table, which keeps in-frame sequences only. Checked studies attribute under half of the gap to unresolved V genes and leave the rest unexplained. The sample contains 65,000 to 90,000 clones, around 90% of them found a single time. The ten largest clonotypes hold 0.29% of the sample. This TCR came from a female donor with multiple sclerosis, enrolled in a pregnancy study. The sequenced sample was CD4+ T cells from peripheral blood mononuclear cells, obtained after pregnancy.

The CDR3 loop reads CASSESIDRLQETQYF. In nucleotide form, the sequence is TGTGCCAGCAGTGAATCTATTGACAGACTTCAAGAGACCCAGTACTTC. The sequence joins TRBV2 to TRBJ2-5, and perhaps TRBD1 as D gene, on 5 matching bases. From the cysteine through the phenylalanine, the CDR3 covers 16 amino acids. Only the CDR3 portion is preserved as DNA: 48 bases, with reading frame beginning at the first base. The V and J ends are trimmed by 2 bases and 2 bases, leaving 15 bases between them. CDR1 and CDR2 (SNHLY, FYNNEI) derive from the germline V gene.